A single sample gave rise to the 25 T cell receptor beta chains below, sequenced in a study of response to subunit inactivated influenza vaccine. TCRdb analysed the RT-PCR reads with MiXCR anew, one entry per CDR3 protein. The profile shows over 800,000 distinct CDR3 sequences, approximately 22% of them singletons. The material was PBMCs from blood, obtained 4 to 6 days after vaccination. The receptors come from a man aged 50 to 60 who received an inactivated influenza vaccine.

V usage is TRBV20-1 and J usage is TRBJ2-7, with unresolved D. The CDR3 has 11 residues. From germline, CDR1 is DFQATT and CDR2 SNEGSKA (reference sequence). V lost 7 bases to trimming and J lost 2 bases, with 9 bases between them. The CDR3 protein is CSGVEAYEQYF. CDR3 bases: TGCAGTGGCGTAGAGGCCTACGAGCAGTACTTC.

The chain is built from TRBV5-1 and TRBJ2-3; 7 bases align to TRBD2. The CDR3 has 14 amino acids. J gave up 5 bases and V 5 bases, and 8 bases lay outside the gene matches. CDR1 SGHRS and CDR2 YFSETQ come from the germline V gene. CDR3 sequence reads: CASSNRGGGDTQYF. The DNA of the CDR3 is TGCGCCAGCAGTAACCGCGGGGGAGGAGATACGCAGTATTTT.

The rearrangement joins TRBV7-2 to TRBJ2-7; 7 nucleotides agree with TRBD1. This CDR3 region has 15 residues. Germline CDR1 reads SGHTA; CDR2 reads FQGNSA. Trimming removed 5 bases from V and 4 bases from J; junction bases left unmatched: 11. The CDR3 DNA sequence: TGTGCCAGCAGCCCCGACAGGGACCGCCTGTACGAGCAGTACTTC. Protein product: CASSPDRDRLYEQYF.

This clonotype was seen more than once but under ten times. V gene TRBV12-3 or TRBV12-4 combines with J gene TRBJ2-1; D is ambiguous. V was pared by 6 bases and J by 5 bases, with 14 bases between. The CDR3 spans 14 residues. CDR3: CASSTSGSDNEQFF. CDR3 nucleotide sequence: TGTGCCAGCAGCACCTCCGGCAGCGACAATGAGCAGTTCTTC.

The V call is TRBV20-1, the J call TRBJ2-7; 7 bases map to TRBD2. V gave up 0 bases and J gave up 0 bases; unmatched junction bases: 5. The V gene's germline CDR1 is DFQATT and CDR2 SNEGSKA (reference sequence). This CDR3 has 15 residues. The CDR3 DNA reads TGCAGTGCTAGAGATCCGGGACTAAACTCCTACGAGCAGTACTTC. Its translation: CSARDPGLNSYEQYF.

This clonotype was seen at least ten times. The CDR3 spells CASSFLAGALNEQFF. The CDR3 nucleotides are TGCGCCAGCAGCTTTTTAGCGGGAGCCCTTAATGAGCAGTTCTTC. The chain combines TRBV5-1 with TRBJ2-1, with 9 bases identical to TRBD2. The CDR3 is made up of 15 amino acids. The junction had 7 bases not matched to a gene; V was cut back by 2 bases and J by 7 bases. The germline CDR1 and CDR2 sequences are SGHRS and YFSETQ.

At least ten counts were recorded for this clonotype. The chain recombines TRBV12-3 or TRBV12-4 with TRBJ1-3; D ambiguous. This CDR3 has 14 residues. V was clipped by 10 bases and J by 2 bases, with 15 bases between them. The CDR3 reads CATQEGVPGNTIYF. In nucleotides, the CDR3 is TGTGCCACTCAGGAGGGAGTACCTGGAAACACCATATATTTT.

The V and J genes are TRBV11-2 and TRBJ2-6; D perhaps matches TRBD1 (5 bases). V lost 6 bases, J lost 2 bases, and 14 bases lay in between. This CDR3 has 16 residues. Germline V gene data show CDR1 as SGHAT and CDR2 as FQNNGV. The chain's CDR3 is CASRRAGIPGANVLTF. The CDR3 DNA is TGTGCCAGCAGAAGAGCAGGGATACCTGGGGCCAACGTCCTGACTTTC.

The chain has TRBV20-1 and TRBJ2-7, with D perhaps matching TRBD1 (6 bases). Trimming shortened V by 1 base and J by 0 bases, and 13 bases separated the two germline ends. CDR3 length: 15 residues. Germline V gene lookup returns CDR1 DFQATT and CDR2 SNEGSKA (reference sequence). The CDR3 DNA sequence: TGCAGTGCTAGAGTTCCAACAGGGATCTCCTACGAGCAGTACTTC. This sequence encodes CSARVPTGISYEQYF.

For the CDR3, the DNA is TGTGCCAGCAGTGAAAACCGAGCCGGGGAGCTGTTTTTT. Residues: CASSENRAGELFF. This chain connects TRBV6-1 to TRBJ2-2; D uncertain. The germline V and J ends were trimmed by 2 bases and 6 bases, with 7 bases remaining between them. Per germline, CDR1 MNHNS and CDR2 SASEGT. CDR3 size: 13 residues.

The chain carries TRBV20-1 and TRBJ2-7; no firm D call. The germline CDR1 and CDR2 sequences are DFQATT and SNEGSKA (reference sequence). V lost 2 bases and J 0 bases, leaving 14 bases between the germline ends. CDR3 length: 15 residues. The CDR3 sequence: CSARKGYSSSYEQYF. The CDR3 region has the DNA TGCAGTGCTAGAAAAGGGTACTCCAGCTCCTACGAGCAGTACTTC.

This clonotype has more than one count but fewer than ten. V gene TRBV7-6 combines with J gene TRBJ2-5; no definite D call. Germline loops: CDR1 SGHVS, CDR2 FNYEAQ. The CDR3 is 14 residues long. Trimming left V 1 base short and J 2 bases short, with 8 bases between. The CDR3 DNA reads TGTGCCAGCAGCTTAGTGTTTGTACAAGAGACCCAGTACTTC. Encoded protein: CASSLVFVQETQYF.

This clonotype was observed many times. This chain uses TRBV29-1 with TRBJ2-3, with a weak D call TRBD2 (6 bases). The CDR3 length is 13 residues. Per the germline V gene, CDR1 is SQVTM and CDR2 is ANQGSEA. Between the trimmed V and J ends, which lost 4 bases and 3 bases, there was a span of 11 bases. The CDR3 DNA is TGCAGCGTTGGTGGGGGAGGTACAGATACGCAGTATTTT. Its protein product is CSVGGGGTDTQYF.

The gene calls are TRBV6-1 and TRBJ1-6; D not resolved. V lost 5 bases and J 10 bases, leaving 15 bases between the germline ends. The germline V gene encodes CDR1 MNHNS and CDR2 SASEGT. This CDR3 has 14 residues. DNA for the CDR3: TGTGCCAGCAGTCCTCCGGGTGAGGAATCACCCCTCCACTTT. Protein sequence: CASSPPGEESPLHF.

The rearrangement uses TRBV4-3 and TRBJ2-2, with D possibly TRBD1 on 6 matching bases. This CDR3 region has 16 residues. V lost 0 bases and J lost 7, with 15 bases in between. The germline gives CDR1 LGHNA, CDR2 YSLEER. The CDR3 spells CASSQDMGRGIGELFF. The CDR3 DNA sequence: TGCGCCAGCAGCCAAGATATGGGCAGGGGCATCGGGGAGCTGTTTTTT.

Written as DNA, the CDR3 is TGCAGTGCCAGGGACGACGGAACATCCACTGAAGCTTTCTTT. The encoded protein is CSARDDGTSTEAFF. V is TRBV20-1 and J is TRBJ1-1; D possibly corresponds to TRBD1 (5 bases). CDR3 length equals 14 residues. Germline V gives CDR1 DFQATT, CDR2 SNEGSKA (reference sequence). V was shortened by 6 bases and J by 4 bases, with 18 bases between the two germline ends.

Details on this clonotype: A much larger clonotype is one base distant, so this may be a read error. The chain employs TRBV29-1 and TRBJ2-3, with 8 positions matching TRBD2. This CDR3 comprises 15 residues. From germline, CDR1 is SQVTM and CDR2 ANQGSEA. Trimming at V came to 4 bases and at J to 5 bases, leaving 11 bases not matched to a gene. This CDR3 is CSVASLGRGGDTQYF. CDR3 bases: TGCAGCGTTGCCAGCCTGGGACGGGGGGGAGATACGCAGTATTTT.

This clonotype was detected a few times. This chain's CDR3 is CASSPPSRVADTQYF. The DNA of the CDR3 is TGTGCCAGCTCACCACCGTCGAGGGTGGCGGATACGCAGTATTTT. V and J are TRBV18 and TRBJ2-3; a possible D gene is TRBD2 (5 bases). Germline loops: CDR1 KGHSH, CDR2 LQKENI. Trimming left V 0 bases short and J 6 bases short, with 13 bases between. The CDR3 runs 15 residues.

This chain uses TRBV4-2 with TRBJ2-3; D is possibly TRBD2 (6 bases). CDR1 and CDR2 from the germline V gene are LGHNA and YNFKEQ. V dropped 0 bases and J dropped 3 bases, with 10 bases sitting between them. This CDR3 has 15 residues. The CDR3 sequence: CASSQDPGVTDTQYF. The CDR3 region has the DNA TGTGCCAGCAGCCAAGACCCGGGGGTGACAGATACGCAGTATTTT.

This clonotype came up many times. The rearrangement joins TRBV15 to TRBJ2-7, with D hard to call. CDR3 length: 14 residues. Germline V CDR1 and CDR2: LNHNV, YYDKDF (reference sequence). V was shortened by 0 bases and J by 2 bases, with 8 bases between the two germline ends. This CDR3 is CATSRDRGAYEQYF. The CDR3 bases are TGTGCCACCAGCAGAGATCGTGGGGCCTACGAGCAGTACTTC.

The chain couples TRBV5-1 to TRBJ2-3; tentative D call: TRBD2 (6 bases). Germline V gene lookup returns CDR1 SGHRS and CDR2 YFSETQ. The CDR3 contains 15 residues. The V end lost 6 bases, the J end lost 0 bases, and 14 bases lay between the germline ends. The CDR3: CASTRDGSSTDTQYF. CDR3 in DNA: TGCGCCAGCACGCGGGACGGATCTAGCACAGATACGCAGTATTTT.

This clonotype has only a few counts. The rearrangement uses TRBV10-2 and TRBJ1-1; the D gene is possibly TRBD1 (5 bases). Germline assignment: CDR1 WSHSY and CDR2 SAAADI. Trimming took 10 bases from V and 0 from J, leaving 18 bases between them. CDR3 size: 15 residues. DNA of the CDR3: TGCGCCACCAGGGATTTCAGGCTCCTGAACACTGAAGCTTTCTTT. The encoded protein is CATRDFRLLNTEAFF.

The chain has TRBV15 and TRBJ2-4, with D possibly TRBD2 on 5 matching bases. In germline, CDR1 is LNHNV, CDR2 YYDKDF (reference sequence). The V and J ends lost 4 bases and 3 bases respectively, with 25 bases between them. The CDR3 is made up of 19 amino acids. The CDR3 coding sequence is TGTGCCACCAGCAAGGACGCGCCATTGCCCGAGGAGGACAAAAACATTCAGTACTTC. This gives the protein CATSKDAPLPEEDKNIQYF.

V usage is TRBV12-3 or TRBV12-4 and J usage is TRBJ2-1; D unclear. V shed 6 bases and J shed 5 bases, with 11 bases lying between them. The CDR3 loop spans 13 amino acids. The CDR3 sequence is CASRLSYDNEQFF. The CDR3 DNA reads as TGTGCCAGCAGGTTAAGTTACGACAATGAGCAGTTCTTC.

The V call is TRBV6-2 or TRBV6-3, the J call TRBJ1-2; D unclear. This CDR3 is 14 amino acids long. The ends were cut back, 6 bases at V and 2 bases at J, with 13 bases in the middle. Germline lookup yields CDR1 MNHEY and CDR2 SVGEGT. The CDR3, as DNA: TGTGCCAGCAGCCCCCACACCCGGAACTATGGCTACACCTTC. Protein: CASSPHTRNYGYTF.